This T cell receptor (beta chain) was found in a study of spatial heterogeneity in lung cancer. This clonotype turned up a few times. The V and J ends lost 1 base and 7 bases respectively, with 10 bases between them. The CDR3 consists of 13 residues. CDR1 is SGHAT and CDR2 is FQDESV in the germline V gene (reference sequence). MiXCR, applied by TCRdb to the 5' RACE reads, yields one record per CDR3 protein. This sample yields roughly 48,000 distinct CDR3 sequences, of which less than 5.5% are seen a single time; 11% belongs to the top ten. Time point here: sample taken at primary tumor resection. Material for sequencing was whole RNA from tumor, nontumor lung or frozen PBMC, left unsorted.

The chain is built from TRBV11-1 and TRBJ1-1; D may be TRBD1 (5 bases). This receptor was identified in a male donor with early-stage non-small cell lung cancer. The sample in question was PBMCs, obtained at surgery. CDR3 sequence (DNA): TGTGCCAGCAGCTTAGGTGGGCAGGGTGAAGCTTTCTTT. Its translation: CASSLGGQGEAFF. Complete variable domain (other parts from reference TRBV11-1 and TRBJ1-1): EAEVAQSPRYKITEKSQAVAFWCDPISGHATLYWYRQILGQGPELLVQFQDESVVDDSQLPKDRFSAERLKGVDSTLKIQPAELGDSAMYLCASSLGGQGEAFFGQGTRLTVV.